What follows are 22 T cell receptor beta chains derived from one specimen sequenced in a study of blood T cell repertoires in COVID-19. TCRdb keeps only in-frame clones here, not all; method: immunoSEQ multiplex PCR. Of under 150,000 clones listed, roughly three quarters are singletons. The specimen sequenced was peripheral blood. These receptors were collected from a man aged 55 to 70 with acute or convalescent COVID-19.

The chain recombines TRBV6-5 with TRBJ2-5; TRBD1 aligns across 7 bases. Trimming cost V 10 bases and J 3 bases; bases outside gene matches: 11. CDR3 length: 14 residues. Germline V gives CDR1 MNHEY, CDR2 SVGAGI. The CDR3 spells CATMLPGTEETQYF. The CDR3 nucleotides read TGTGCCACCATGTTACCCGGGACAGAAGAGACCCAGTACTTC.

The rearrangement uses TRBV21-1 and TRBJ1-5. TRBV21-1 corresponds to a pseudogene. The CDR3 sequence is 12 residues long. CDR3 sequence: CASSDTGQPQHF. The CDR3 nucleotides read TGTGCCAGCAGCGACACGGGGCAGCCCCAGCATTTT.

This chain joins TRBV7-8 and TRBJ2-7, with a weak D call TRBD1 (6 bases). Trimming pared 5 bases from V and 3 bases from J, leaving 17 bases between. The CDR3 runs 15 residues. Germline V CDR1 and CDR2: SGHVS, FQNEAQ. The CDR3 coding sequence is TGTGCCAGCAGCGGCTCGAACAGGGCGGACTACGAGCAGTACTTC. It translates to CASSGSNRADYEQYF. Full variable domain (outside the CDR3, taken from reference TRBV7-8 and TRBJ2-7): GAGVSQSPRYKVAKRGQDVALRCDPISGHVSLFWYQQALGQGPEFLTYFQNEAQLDKSGLPSDRFFAERPEGSVSTLKIQRTQQEDSAVYLCASSGSNRADYEQYFGPGTRLTVT.

This sequence joins TRBV5-1 and TRBJ2-3; D call uncertain. V was pared by 0 bases and J by 2 bases, with 7 bases between. There are 14 residues in the CDR3. Looked up from germline, CDR1 is SGHRS and CDR2 is YFSETQ. CDR3 in DNA: TGCGCCAGCAGCTTGGGGGCAGACACAGATACGCAGTATTTT. Encoded protein: CASSLGADTDTQYF. The variable domain in full, with the rest retrieved from reference TRBV5-1 and TRBJ2-3, is KAGVTQTPRYLIKTRGQQVTLSCSPISGHRSVSWYQQTPGQGLQFLFEYFSETQRNKGNFPGRFSGRQFSNSRSEMNVSTLELGDSALYLCASSLGADTDTQYFGPGTRLTVL.

This chain uses TRBV18 with TRBJ1-1; unclear D gene. V lost 0 bases and J lost 1, with 3 bases in between. This CDR3 spans 13 amino acids. The germline CDR1 and CDR2 sequences are KGHSH and LQKENI. This chain's CDR3 is CASSPPQNTEAFF. The CDR3 nucleotides are TGTGCCAGCTCACCACCCCAGAACACTGAAGCTTTCTTT.

This clone was seen only once. This rearrangement joins TRBV19 to TRBJ1-2; no definite D call. The CDR3 runs 15 residues. Deletions cut 6 bases from V and 3 bases from J, with 17 bases between. From germline, CDR1 is LNHDA and CDR2 SQIVND (reference sequence). The CDR3 DNA is TGTGCCAGTAGCGGCGGGCCTCGCTCCCACTATGGCTACACCTTC. Protein sequence: CASSGGPRSHYGYTF.

This sequence joins TRBV27 and TRBJ1-3, with TRBD1 as a possible D gene (6 bases). The V end lost 6 bases, the J end lost 4 bases, and 22 bases lay between the germline ends. CDR3 length: 17 amino acids. CDR1 is MNHEY, CDR2 SMNVEV, per germline (reference sequence). This chain's CDR3 is CASSLKPLQGLGNTIYF. The CDR3 nucleotides are TGTGCCAGCAGCTTAAAACCTTTACAGGGCCTGGGAAACACCATATATTTT.

The chain joins TRBV7-9 to TRBJ1-4; tentative D call: TRBD1 (6 bases). Trimming took 4 bases from V and 7 from J, leaving 19 bases between them. Germline CDR1 SEHNR, CDR2 FQNEAQ (reference sequence). This CDR3 is built from 16 residues. For the CDR3, the DNA is TGTGCCAGCAGCTCCCCAGTTCAACAGGGTGGTGAAAAACTGTTTTTT. Protein product: CASSSPVQQGGEKLFF.

J is TRBJ2-3 and V is TRBV5-3, with D perhaps TRBD2 (5 bases). TRBV5-3 is flagged as an ORF with uncertain function. The CDR3 runs 15 residues. The V end lost 1 base, the J end lost 4 bases, and 13 bases lay between the germline ends. The CDR3 region is CARSLISANPDTQYF. CDR3 coding DNA: TGTGCCAGAAGCTTGATTAGCGCGAACCCAGATACGCAGTATTTT.

V and J are TRBV11-2 and TRBJ2-3; TRBD2 is a possible D gene (6 bases). Germline V gene data show CDR1 as SGHAT and CDR2 as FQNNGV. CDR3 length equals 16 residues. V was clipped by 5 bases and J by 1 base, with 16 bases between them. The CDR3 sequence: CASSVSRGGGTDTQYF. The CDR3 DNA follows: TGTGCCAGCAGCGTTTCTCGCGGAGGGGGCACAGATACGCAGTATTTT.

The chain couples TRBV2 to TRBJ1-5; 8 bases map to TRBD1. Germline lookup yields CDR1 SNHLY and CDR2 FYNNEI. CDR3 length: 15 residues. Germline trimming cut 6 bases from V and 0 bases from J; bases unmatched to any gene: 4. CDR3 sequence reads: CASRPGQDSNQPQHF. CDR3 DNA: TGTGCCAGCAGGCCGGGACAGGATAGCAATCAGCCCCAGCATTTT. Full variable domain (outside the CDR3, taken from reference TRBV2 and TRBJ1-5): EPEVTQTPSHQVTQMGQEVILRCVPISNHLYFYWYRQILGQKVEFLVSFYNNEISEKSEIFDDQFSVERPDGSNFTLKIRSTKLEDSAMYFCASRPGQDSNQPQHFGDGTRLSIL.

V gene TRBV7-6 combines with J gene TRBJ2-6; D perhaps matches TRBD2 (6 bases). The germline CDR1 and CDR2 sequences are SGHVS and FNYEAQ. Between the trimmed V and J ends, which lost 5 bases and 0 bases, there was a span of 20 bases. The CDR3 sequence is 19 residues long. CDR3 region: CASSLFLAGLSSGANVLTF. The CDR3 region has the DNA TGTGCCAGCAGCCTCTTTCTTGCGGGGCTAAGCTCTGGGGCCAACGTCCTGACTTTC.

V usage is TRBV29-1 and J usage is TRBJ1-1; a possible D gene is TRBD1 (6 bases). Germline loops: CDR1 SQVTM, CDR2 ANQGSEA. The CDR3 runs to 13 residues. Deletions cut 2 bases from V and 4 bases from J, with 11 bases between. The DNA of the CDR3 is TGCAGCGTTGAAAGGGGGATGGGCACTGAAGCTTTCTTT. Amino acid sequence: CSVERGMGTEAFF.

This clone showed up just a few times. The chain is built from TRBV6-1 and TRBJ2-7; 7 bases fit TRBD2. Trimming cost V 0 bases and J 4 bases; bases outside gene matches: 12. Germline values: CDR1 MNHNS, CDR2 SASEGT. The CDR3 has 17 residues. The CDR3 reads CASSEALRGEILYEQYF. The CDR3 nucleotides are TGTGCCAGCAGTGAAGCGCTTCGGGGGGAGATACTTTACGAGCAGTACTTC.

V and J are TRBV6-5 and TRBJ2-1, with D possibly TRBD1 on 5 matching bases. V was shortened by 2 bases and J by 6 bases, with 8 bases between the two germline ends. Looked up from germline, CDR1 is MNHEY and CDR2 is SVGAGI. The CDR3 runs 13 residues. CDR3 sequence: CASSYLRGNEQFF. The CDR3 DNA sequence: TGTGCCAGCAGTTACCTTAGGGGCAATGAGCAGTTCTTC.

The chain has TRBV7-9 and TRBJ1-1, with D unclear. CDR1 is SEHNR, CDR2 FQNEAQ, per germline (reference sequence). The CDR3 contains 14 residues. V was shortened by 5 bases and J by 3 bases, with 13 bases between the two germline ends. This CDR3 is CASSGAAGDTEAFF. CDR3 bases: TGTGCCAGCAGCGGCGCGGCGGGAGACACTGAAGCTTTCTTT.

This chain connects TRBV7-2 to TRBJ2-1, with 7 bases lining up with TRBD2. V lost 5 bases to trimming and J lost 1 base; unmatched junction nucleotides: 5. CDR1 SGHTA and CDR2 FQGNSA come from the germline V gene. The length of the CDR3 is 15 residues. The CDR3 is CASSPLAISYNEQFF. In nucleotides, the CDR3 is TGTGCCAGCAGCCCACTAGCGATATCCTACAATGAGCAGTTCTTC.

The genes are TRBV29-1 and TRBJ1-4, with 8 bases lining up with TRBD1. The CDR3 is 12 residues long. Germline trimming cut 7 bases from V and 7 bases from J; bases unmatched to any gene: 5. From germline, CDR1 is SQVTM and CDR2 ANQGSEA. The CDR3 DNA reads as TGCAGCGCCAGGGGGCGCGCTGAAAAACTGTTTTTT. Protein: CSARGRAEKLFF.

This clone appeared a few times. CDR3 protein: CASSLGLSDTQYF. CDR3 sequence (DNA): TGTGCCAGCAGCCTGGGACTATCAGATACGCAGTATTTT. The chain is built from TRBV5-6 and TRBJ2-3, with TRBD2 matching over 7 bases. CDR1 is SGHDT and CDR2 is YYEEEE in the germline V gene. J lost 4 bases, V lost 4 bases, and 3 bases had no gene match. The CDR3 length is 13 residues.

The gene calls are TRBV5-1 and TRBJ2-7; TRBD2 matches at 13 bases. The CDR3 covers 16 residues. The germline V gene encodes CDR1 SGHRS and CDR2 YFSETQ. Trimming cost V 4 bases and J 3 bases; bases outside gene matches: 7. CDR3 protein: CASSPPGLAGVYEQYF. As DNA, the CDR3 is TGCGCCAGCAGCCCCCCCGGACTAGCGGGAGTCTACGAGCAGTACTTC.

The V gene is TRBV18, the J gene TRBJ2-7, with unresolved D. The CDR3 is 14 residues long. The germline gives CDR1 KGHSH, CDR2 LQKENI. Between the trimmed V and J ends, which lost 3 bases and 3 bases, there was a span of 12 bases. CDR3 residues: CASSPASPDYEQYF. For the CDR3, the DNA is TGTGCCAGCTCACCGGCCTCGCCAGACTACGAGCAGTACTTC.

CDR3 sequence reads: CASSELGQGGNYGYTF. The DNA of the CDR3 is TGTGCCAGCAGTGAGTTGGGACAGGGAGGAAACTATGGCTACACCTTC. The genes are TRBV2 and TRBJ1-2; 9 bases agree with TRBD1. Germline V gene data show CDR1 as SNHLY and CDR2 as FYNNEI. CDR3 length: 16 residues. V lost 3 bases, J lost 2 bases, and 7 bases stayed unmatched.